This T cell receptor beta chain derives from a study of blood T cell repertoires in COVID-19. Study context: T cells, B-cell-depleted T cells, or PBMCs supplied cDNA or gDNA.

Germline CDR1 SGDLS, CDR2 YYNGEE. The CDR3 sequence is 15 residues long. Trimming took 3 bases from V and 1 from J, leaving 10 bases between them. Profiled with immunoSEQ multiplex PCR; TCRdb holds only in-frame clones, not every one. The table records 250,000 or so clones, approximately 89% of them present only once. What was sequenced was PBMCs or T cells enriched from blood (not recorded which). V and J are TRBV9 and TRBJ2-2; D might be TRBD2 (6 bases). This receptor was taken from a woman in her 40s with acute COVID-19. The CDR3 DNA reads as TGTGCCAGCAGCGAAAGCGGGCTGAACACCGGGGAGCTGTTTTTT. It codes for CASSESGLNTGELFF.